This T cell receptor (beta chain) was captured by sequencing in a study of T cells in Graves' hyperthyroidism and ophthalmopathy (dated by TCRdb to between 2019 and 2020). With regard to the full study: To identify TCR V-J signatures that set the groups apart, the researchers used a discovery cohort of 90 to 100 patients, made up of about 44 with Graves' ophthalmopathy and some 58 with stable Graves' hyperthyroidism. An independent validation cohort of under 20 hyperthyroidism patients and about 16 patients who later progressed to ophthalmopathy tested prospective prediction of ophthalmopathy. For training and testing, the 100 or so patients in the discovery cohort were randomly divided in a 7:3 ratio. The paper reports TCR Vbeta CDR3 sequencing of approximately 130 peripheral blood samples: approximately 41 ophthalmopathy, about 75 hyperthyroidism and around 17 progressor patients. In several Graves' hyperthyroidism patients, the study also compared T-cell repertoires from thyroid tissue with T-cell repertoires from blood. After blood sampling, hyperthyroidism patients were treated with methimazole at a starting dose of 30 mg daily, and ophthalmopathy patients were treated with high-dose intravenous methylprednisolone. The paper as a whole reports these results and caveats: Sample size was not statistically predetermined, and investigators were not blinded to group allocation. Most expanded thyroid clonotypes (frequency above 0.001) were also detected in blood, suggesting blood repertoires may reflect thyroid immune responses. A 13 V-J signature model separated ophthalmopathy from stable hyperthyroidism, with approximately 86% sensitivity and roughly 81% specificity in cross-validation and 80%/75% in testing. In validation, progression to ophthalmopathy was predicted by the model with 65% to 71% sensitivity and 72.22% specificity, a median of around 5.9 months before onset.

CDR1 and CDR2 are read off the germline V gene as KGHDR and SFDVKD. Inclusive of the bounding cysteine and phenylalanine, the CDR3 is 12 residues long. The only DNA kept is the CDR3, 36 bases in frame from the first base. V is pared back by 3 bases and J by 7 bases, with 5 bases lying between the germline termini. The TCR beta CDR3 regions were amplified from the RNA transcripts. A first-round RT-PCR of the TCR CDR3 used the HTBI primer set with the Qiagen OneStep RT-PCR kit. Libraries were constructed in a second round of multiplex PCR, after which size selection and purification were carried out. Sequencing of the libraries was done on an Illumina HiSeq2000 using paired-end 100 bp reads. As for the authors' bioinformatics: SOAPnuke was used to process the raw data, throwing out any read that contained adapters or uncalled bases, had a mean Phred below 15, or lacked an exact constant-primer or identifier match. COPE v1.2.5 was used to merge the high-quality paired reads, and each unique nucleotide sequence was defined as a clonotype. MiTCR v1.1 was used to align clonotypes to the IMGT TRBV, TRBD and TRBJ reference segments. Only V-J combinations with frequency above 0.0001, covering 99.2% of repertoires, were analysed. A TCS score was defined as the ratio of F50 (clonal expansion) to E x V (chaos), with BLOSUM62-based TCRdist applied between CDR3 peptides within each V-J. Welch's t-statistics and random forest reduced roughly 500 V-J features to roughly 13, which were used in a naive Bayes classifier (R e1071). Thyroid-blood repertoire similarity was quantified with the Morisita-Horn index. The public reads were reprocessed in TCRdb via fastp at Q25 and MiXCR, keeping in-frame beta chains. Rows matching on CDR3 protein sequence are summarized as one entry with the most common DNA and genes. V and J calls and clone size were set by TCRdb, not the authors. The sample contains 500,000 to 650,000 distinct CDR3 sequences, 35% to 50% of them found a single time. Jointly, the top ten make up about two fifths of the sample.

Exclusion was applied to patients with uncontrolled infections, other autoimmune diseases, pregnancy or lactation. Clinical symptoms, serum thyroxine and TRAb, thyroid ultrasound, and orbital computed tomography formed the basis for the diagnoses. Total RNA was extracted using Trizol reagent, and RNA quality was assessed on an Agilent 2100 Bioanalyzer. Concerning this clonotype: Its antigen remains undetermined. No base quality information exists; no much larger clone differs at one position.

Here the chain combines TRBV24-1 and TRBJ2-2; no confident D gene assignment can be made. This sequence was found in an adult woman with Graves' disease, either hyperthyroidism or ophthalmopathy (not recorded which). Sequences were obtained from peripheral blood or thyroid tissue (not recorded which). CDR3 sequence: CATSDEDGELFF. The DNA sequence is as follows: TGTGCCACCAGTGATGAGGACGGGGAGCTGTTTTTT.